The 4 T cell receptor beta chains below were found in one sample sequenced in a study of T cell changes during pregnancy in multiple sclerosis. Generated by immunoSEQ multiplex PCR, the TCRdb table keeps only in-frame clones and is missing some. The repertoire holds roughly 50,000 clones, with about 92% as singletons. Material: CD4+ T cells from peripheral blood mononuclear cells, obtained in the third trimester of pregnancy. The receptors shown here come from a female donor with multiple sclerosis, enrolled in a pregnancy study.

The V gene is TRBV5-1, the J gene TRBJ2-5, with a tentative D call TRBD2 (6 bases). The germline CDR1 and CDR2 sequences are SGHRS and YFSETQ. The CDR3 totals 16 residues. V dropped 4 bases and J dropped 4 bases, with 20 bases sitting between them. DNA for the CDR3: TGCGCCAGCAGCCTAGGGGACTCCCCATCAGCAGAGACCCAGTACTTC. It is translated as CASSLGDSPSAETQYF.

Here the CDR3 DNA reads TGTGCCAGTAGTATAGGGCTGGAGGGCACCGGGGAGCTGTTTTTT. It encodes CASSIGLEGTGELFF. V gene TRBV19 combines with J gene TRBJ2-2, with D maybe TRBD2 (6 bases). Germline V lookup: CDR1 LNHDA, CDR2 SQIVND (reference sequence). This CDR3 region has 15 residues. The V end was cut by 1 base, the J end by 4 bases, with 10 bases between.

V usage is TRBV10-3 and J usage is TRBJ2-6; the D gene is possibly TRBD1 (6 bases). This CDR3 has 16 residues. Germline V CDR1 and CDR2: ENHRY, SYGVKD. Between the trimmed V and J ends, which lost 3 bases and 1 base, there was a span of 10 bases. CDR3 in amino acids: CAISEQGGSGANVLTF. Written as DNA, the CDR3 is TGTGCCATCAGTGAACAGGGTGGTTCTGGGGCCAACGTCCTGACTTTC.

The chain employs TRBV5-4 and TRBJ1-1; D is possibly TRBD1 (6 bases). Germline loops: CDR1 SGHNT, CDR2 YYREEE (reference sequence). V lost 2 bases and J lost 3, with 17 bases in between. This CDR3 spans 16 amino acids. The DNA of the CDR3 is TGTGCCAGCAGCTTAGGACAGCCCGGTCGGGACACTGAAGCTTTCTTT. It encodes CASSLGQPGRDTEAFF.